The present T cell receptor (beta chain) was sequenced within a study of blood T cell repertoires in COVID-19 (TCRdb year 2020). Background on the whole study: Collaborator samples came from the United States, Italy and Spain and covered acute and convalescent phases of COVID-19. The material from the prospective study consisted of cDNA or gDNA derived from T cells, B-cell-depleted T cells, or PBMCs. The dataset comprised deeply sampled blood TCRbeta repertoires from subjects exposed to, actively infected with, or recovered from COVID-19. The repertoires were released in a freely available public database meant as a resource for research on the immune response to SARS-CoV-2. The samples were drawn from two sources: the first 160 participants of the ongoing ImmuneRACE study, and some 1,300 subjects contributed by 6 global collaborators. Nearly every sample came with metadata listing a de-identified subject ID, COVID-19 status, age in years and sex. Where available, HLA class I and class II types were obtained from metadata supplied by the sample provider rather than from assay-based typing. Overall study outcomes, separate from this receptor: How much clinical and demographic metadata was included differed by source and by participant, and the metadata was provided uncurated.

From the cysteine up to the phenylalanine, the CDR3 has a length of 18 residues. This entry keeps only the CDR3 DNA: 54 bases, framed from base 1. From a lookup of the germline V gene (reference sequence), CDR1 and CDR2 are LGHDT and YNNKEL. The germline V end is reduced by 7 bases and the J end by 0 bases; junction bases left unmatched: 15. In the case of this clone: Its antigen has not been determined. The input lacks base qualities; no much larger clone sits a single base away.

Each collaborating institution followed its own protocols to collect whole blood in K2EDTA tubes. For TCRbeta analysis, collaborators shipped samples as frozen whole blood, isolated PBMCs, or DNA extracted from either of those sample types. The immunoSEQ Assay, a bias-controlled multiplex PCR, was used to amplify TCRbeta CDR3 regions from genomic DNA. As for the authors' bioinformatics: Within the assay, amplification of reference gene primers was used to estimate how many nucleated cells each sample contained. Sequence reads were collapsed and filtered to measure the absolute abundance of every unique TCRbeta CDR3 rearrangement. Productive Simpson clonality was computed per sample as the square root of Simpson's diversity index over productive rearrangements. TCRdb re-hosts the immuneACCESS table, in-frame sequences only. Its copies lack some clones; in the studies checked, an unresolved V gene accounts for under half of them, and the cause for the rest is not known. V, J and clone size were drawn from that table, and D and trimming were deduced from the DNA. The sample table shows about 40,000 clones, and about nine tenths are seen once. The ten largest clones capture 20% to 25% of the sample.

The source is a man aged 55 to 70 with acute or convalescent COVID-19. Rearrangement joined TRBV3-1 (or the pseudogene TRBV3-2) to TRBJ1-3; 7 central bases correspond to TRBD1. Sequences were obtained from peripheral blood. The sequence in DNA is TGTGCCAGCAAGGGGATATACGGGACAGTCACCTCTGGAAACACCATATATTTT. Its translation is CASKGIYGTVTSGNTIYF.